Below, 22 T cell receptor beta chains from the same sample are listed, as sequenced in a study of blood T cells in healthy people across ages. For the second PCR, which ran for roughly 6 to 12 cycles, a sample-barcoded 5' primer and a J-beta primer mix were used. TCRdb called the 5' RACE reads again in MiXCR, with one record for every CDR3 protein. Here the sample spans fewer than 1.5 million distinct CDR3 sequences, 42% being singletons. The sequencing input was blood. Receptors originate from a woman aged 18-29 years in good health.

V usage is TRBV5-1 and J usage is TRBJ2-1, with 10 bases identical to TRBD1. V trimming: 4 bases; J trimming: 9 bases; junction bases outside the gene matches: 4. CDR3 length: 13 residues. Germline V gives CDR1 SGHRS, CDR2 YFSETQ. DNA of the CDR3: TGCGCCAGCAGCAACGGACAGGGGGGTGAGCAGTTCTTC. This codes for CASSNGQGGEQFF.

This chain connects TRBV12-3 or TRBV12-4 to TRBJ2-1; 12 nucleotides line up with TRBD2. The tail of the sequence fits TRBJ2-7 better, so the J call may be wrong. The CDR3 totals 16 residues. CDR3 DNA: TGTGCCAGCAGTTCGTCCCCTAGCGGGGGGGCGCACGAGCAGTACTTC. It encodes CASSSSPSGGAHEQYF.

The gene calls are TRBV6-5 and TRBJ2-3; D perhaps matches TRBD1 (6 bases). The germline CDR1 and CDR2 sequences are MNHEY and SVGAGI. The CDR3 sequence is 18 residues long. Trimming took off 6 bases at V and 0 bases at J, with 22 bases between the two ends. The CDR3: CASRLTSWTDFSTDTQYF. The CDR3 DNA follows: TGTGCCAGCAGACTTACTTCCTGGACAGACTTTAGCACAGATACGCAGTATTTT.

The rearrangement uses TRBV7-9 and TRBJ2-1; TRBD2 aligns across 7 bases. Germline-derived CDR1 and CDR2 are SEHNR and FQNEAQ (reference sequence). This CDR3 region has 15 residues. J lost 2 bases, V lost 11 bases, and 12 bases had no gene match. CDR3 in DNA: TGTGCCGAAACTCCGGCTAGCGGTACCTACAATGAGCAGTTCTTC. It yields the protein CAETPASGTYNEQFF.

This clonotype was observed once. The V gene is TRBV12-5, the J gene TRBJ2-6; D unclear. The CDR3 contains 18 residues. Germline V gives CDR1 LGHNT, CDR2 FRNRAP. The V and J ends lost 0 bases and 0 bases respectively, with 12 bases between them. The CDR3 reads CASGLVLWGNSGANVLTF. CDR3 DNA sequence: TGTGCTAGTGGTTTGGTACTCTGGGGAAACTCTGGGGCCAACGTCCTGACTTTC.

The rearrangement uses TRBV12-3 or TRBV12-4 and TRBJ1-6; 7 bases agree with TRBD1. Trimming cost V 6 bases and J 0 bases; bases outside gene matches: 8. The CDR3 spans 17 residues. CDR3: CASSQDRMSSYNSPLHF. Written as DNA, the CDR3 is TGTGCCAGCAGCCAGGACAGGATGAGCTCCTATAATTCACCCCTCCACTTT.

This chain links TRBV5-1 with TRBJ2-4; no clear D gene. This CDR3 has 15 amino acids. Germline CDR1 and CDR2: SGHRS and YFSETQ. The V end was cut by 3 bases, the J end by 7 bases, with 17 bases between. Written as DNA, the CDR3 is TGCGCCAGCAGCTGGGCAGTGGGCACGGGCAACATTCAGTACTTC. Translation: CASSWAVGTGNIQYF.

As to this clonotype: Mismatch with germline at one junction end may stem from a read error. This sequence joins TRBV6-6 and TRBJ1-1; D is unclear. This CDR3 is built from 13 residues. Germline V gene lookup returns CDR1 MNHNY and CDR2 SVGAGI (reference sequence). The CDR3 DNA sequence: TGTGCCGGCAGTTACCGATCGGGTACTGAAGCTTTCTTT. Amino acids: CAGSYRSGTEAFF.

This clonotype has only a few counts. This CDR3 is CASSLTGQAIYNEQFF. Here the CDR3 DNA reads TGTGCCAGCAGCTTAACGGGACAGGCGATATACAATGAGCAGTTCTTC. The V and J genes are TRBV7-9 and TRBJ2-1; 8 bases match TRBD1. CDR3 length: 16 amino acids. The V gene end was trimmed by 2 bases and the J gene end by 4 bases; junction bases not matched to a gene: 7. Germline V gene sequence: CDR1 SEHNR, CDR2 FQNEAQ (reference sequence).

This clonotype was picked up many times. The chain joins TRBV5-6 to TRBJ2-7; 14 nucleotides align to TRBD2. The CDR3 is made up of 14 amino acids. Germline loops: CDR1 SGHDT, CDR2 YYEEEE. V dropped 3 bases and J dropped 6; count of bases not matched to a gene: 2. The DNA for the CDR3 is TGTGCCAGCAGCTCGGGACTAGCGGGAGCCGAGCAGTACTTC. Protein product: CASSSGLAGAEQYF.

This clonotype has a handful of counts. The chain links TRBV10-3 to TRBJ2-5; 12 bases match TRBD2. Germline lookup yields CDR1 ENHRY and CDR2 SYGVKD. The CDR3 is made up of 16 amino acids. J lost 5 bases, V lost 2 bases, and 6 bases had no gene match. The CDR3, as DNA: TGTGCCATCAGTGAGAGGACTAGCGGGAACGGCGAGACCCAGTACTTC. Its translation: CAISERTSGNGETQYF.

This chain links TRBV28 with TRBJ2-3; possible D gene TRBD1, 6 bases. Germline CDR1 is MDHEN and CDR2 is SYDVKM. This CDR3 contains 15 residues. V lost 3 bases, J lost 2 bases, and 12 bases lay in between. The CDR3: CASSLEGGNTDTQYF. As DNA, the CDR3 is TGTGCCAGCAGTTTGGAAGGGGGTAACACAGATACGCAGTATTTT.

This chain connects TRBV2 to TRBJ2-3; D unresolved. The germline gives CDR1 SNHLY, CDR2 FYNNEI. The CDR3 has 11 residues. V was cut by 1 base and J by 10 bases, with 6 bases left in between. The CDR3 spells CASSEGESQYF. In DNA, the CDR3 is TGTGCCAGCAGTGAAGGCGAGTCGCAGTATTTT.

The chain employs TRBV10-3 and TRBJ1-2; D possibly corresponds to TRBD1 (5 bases). Trimming shortened V by 6 bases and J by 10 bases, and 12 bases separated the two germline ends. The CDR3 is 11 amino acids. The germline V gene has CDR1 ENHRY and CDR2 SYGVKD. The CDR3 region has the DNA TGTGCCATCAGCCCCGGGACGGACTACACCTTC. Its translation: CAISPGTDYTF.

This clonotype was counted between two and nine times. V is TRBV7-9 and J is TRBJ1-2; no reliable D call. Trimming pared 2 bases from V and 8 bases from J, leaving 6 bases between. There are 11 residues in the CDR3. Germline V gene data show CDR1 as SEHNR and CDR2 as FQNEAQ (reference sequence). The CDR3: CASSLSLGYTF. The CDR3 nucleotides read TGTGCCAGCAGCTTATCCCTCGGCTACACCTTC.

This clonotype was observed a few times. V and J are TRBV6-1 and TRBJ1-5, with D unresolved. The CDR3 is made up of 14 amino acids. V was pared by 4 bases and J by 3 bases, with 10 bases between. Germline V gives CDR1 MNHNS, CDR2 SASEGT. CDR3 in amino acids: CASSAGLNNQPQHF. The CDR3 DNA is TGTGCCAGCAGTGCTGGACTGAACAATCAGCCCCAGCATTTT.

This chain links TRBV29-1 with TRBJ1-6; D might be TRBD1 (6 bases). The CDR3 spans 17 residues. The V end was cut by 4 bases, the J end by 0 bases, with 16 bases between. CDR1 and CDR2 from the germline V gene are SQVTM and ANQGSEA. In DNA form, the CDR3 reads TGCAGCGTTGCCAAAAAAGGGGGGCTCTCCTATAATTCACCCCTCCACTTT. Its translation is CSVAKKGGLSYNSPLHF.

This clonotype has just a few counts. The chain carries TRBV2 and TRBJ2-7; TRBD2 might be the D (5 bases). Germline V gives CDR1 SNHLY, CDR2 FYNNEI. The CDR3 extends over 12 amino acids. Trimming took 10 bases from V and 0 from J, leaving 10 bases between them. The CDR3 DNA reads TGTGCCACAGGACTGAACTCCTACGAGCAGTACTTC. It specifies CATGLNSYEQYF.

The chain employs TRBV6-1 and TRBJ2-7, with a tentative D call TRBD1 (6 bases). Germline V CDR1 and CDR2: MNHNS, SASEGT. The CDR3 is 14 amino acids. V lost 3 bases and J lost 4, with 13 bases in between. The CDR3 sequence is CASSEDGTLYEQYF. As DNA, the CDR3 is TGTGCCAGCAGTGAGGATGGGACACTATACGAGCAGTACTTC.

The rearrangement links TRBV12-3 or TRBV12-4 to TRBJ2-5; D possibly corresponds to TRBD2 (5 bases). CDR3 length: 15 residues. Trimming took off 3 bases at V and 2 bases at J, with 13 bases between the two ends. CDR3 region: CASSFFGRVQETQYF. The CDR3 bases are TGTGCCAGCAGTTTTTTCGGGCGGGTTCAAGAGACCCAGTACTTC.

The chain joins TRBV7-9 to TRBJ2-5; possible D gene TRBD1, 6 bases. CDR1 and CDR2 from the germline V gene are SEHNR and FQNEAQ (reference sequence). The CDR3 has 14 amino acids. V was clipped by 7 bases and J by 1 base, with 13 bases between them. This chain's CDR3 is CASNQDSFQETQYF. The CDR3 nucleotides read TGTGCCAGCAACCAGGACAGTTTCCAAGAGACCCAGTACTTC.

The V and J genes are TRBV7-9 and TRBJ1-2; perhaps TRBD1 as D (5 bases). CDR3 length: 15 amino acids. V dropped 0 bases and J dropped 4 bases, with 12 bases sitting between them. Germline CDR1 reads SEHNR; CDR2 reads FQNEAQ (reference sequence). The CDR3 sequence is CASSLAPGPIYGYTF. Here the CDR3 DNA reads TGTGCCAGCAGCTTAGCTCCGGGACCGATCTATGGCTACACCTTC.